The rows below give T cell receptor beta chains drawn from one sample of a study of blood T cells in healthy people across ages. TCRdb reanalysed the 5' RACE reads using MiXCR and keeps one entry per CDR3 protein. The table includes roughly 410,000 distinct CDR3 sequences, 45% to 60% detected once. The specimen sequenced was blood. The origin of the receptors is a man aged 55 to 70 in good health. Both conserved end residues are part of each CDR3. D genes are given only for firm matches. Expanded clones are given a class, and other clones once, few, many or no size at all.

d_gene,v_gene,abundance,j_gene,CDR3aa,CDR3nt
NA,TRBV29-1,few,TRBJ2-1,CSVRGTSSYNEQFF,TGCAGCGTCAGGGGCACTAGCTCCTACAATGAGCAGTTCTTC
TRBD1,TRBV6-6,few,TRBJ1-2,CASGQERDYTF,TGTGCCAGCGGACAGGAGAGAGACTACACCTTC
NA,TRBV7-2,NA,TRBJ1-2,CASSVPQNYGYTF,TGTGCCAGCAGCGTACCCCAGAACTATGGCTACACCTTC
TRBD1,TRBV20-1,NA,TRBJ1-4,CSASRQGRNEKLFF,TGCAGTGCTAGTAGACAGGGTCGGAATGAAAAACTGTTTTTT
TRBD1,TRBV29-1,few,TRBJ2-1,CSVRDSNEQFF,TGCAGCGTTAGGGACAGCAATGAGCAGTTCTTC
TRBD1,TRBV7-2,many,TRBJ2-1,CASSPRAGTGPNEQFF,TGTGCCAGCAGCCCGCGGGCCGGGACAGGGCCCAATGAGCAGTTCTTC
NA,TRBV5-1,many,TRBJ2-7,CASSVALGGGGEQYF,TGCGCCAGCAGCGTTGCCCTCGGCGGGGGCGGCGAGCAGTACTTC
NA,TRBV7-2,NA,TRBJ2-7,CASSTRKGRRAYEQYF,TGTGCCAGCAGCACCCGCAAGGGGAGACGAGCCTACGAGCAGTACTTC
TRBD1,TRBV12-3/TRBV12-4,NA,TRBJ1-2,CASSPGWDRTYYGYTF,TGTGCCAGCAGTCCCGGGTGGGACAGGACTTACTATGGCTACACCTTC
NA,TRBV4-1,NA,TRBJ2-1,CASSPLGTGNEQFF,TGCGCCAGCAGCCCTCTAGGGACGGGCAATGAGCAGTTCTTC
NA,TRBV2,NA,TRBJ2-5,CASRPGASIKETQYF,TGTGCCAGCAGGCCGGGGGCTAGCATAAAAGAGACCCAGTACTTC
TRBD1,TRBV5-1,NA,TRBJ2-6,CASSRWTGRSGANVLTF,TGCGCCAGCAGCCGCTGGACAGGGAGATCTGGGGCCAACGTCCTGACTTTC
TRBD1,TRBV3-1,few,TRBJ2-7,CASSQDRDGEQYF,TGTGCCAGCAGCCAGGACAGGGATGGGGAGCAGTACTTC
TRBD2,TRBV12-3/TRBV12-4,few,TRBJ2-7,CASSVGGRYEQYF,TGTGCCAGCAGTGTGGGAGGGCGCTACGAGCAGTACTTC
TRBD2,TRBV5-1,few,TRBJ2-5,CASSLSGIAGVETQYF,TGCGCCAGCAGCTTGAGTGGCATAGCGGGAGTAGAGACCCAGTACTTC
NA,TRBV20-1,NA,TRBJ2-3,CSAEEPRGTAGTDTQYF,TGCAGTGCCGAAGAGCCCCGGGGGACCGCCGGGACAGATACGCAGTATTTT
TRBD2,TRBV7-2,NA,TRBJ2-3,CASSPGTSGPDTQYF,TGTGCCAGCAGCCCCGGGACTAGCGGGCCAGATACGCAGTATTTT
TRBD2,TRBV28,NA,TRBJ2-7,CASSPGTGGLYNEQYF,TGTGCCAGCAGTCCCGGCACGGGAGGACTATACAATGAGCAGTACTTC
TRBD2,TRBV20-1,NA,TRBJ2-7,CSATSGGADEQYF,TGCAGTGCTACCAGCGGGGGGGCCGACGAGCAGTACTTC
NA,TRBV12-3/TRBV12-4,many,TRBJ1-2,CASRLGPPEGYTF,TGTGCCAGCAGACTCGGGCCTCCTGAGGGCTACACCTTC
TRBD1,TRBV12-3/TRBV12-4,few,TRBJ2-5,CASSLGQGEVGETQYF,TGTGCCAGCAGTCTAGGACAGGGGGAAGTGGGAGAGACCCAGTACTTC
NA,TRBV21-1,NA,TRBJ1-1,CASSREGGRGDGDTEAFF,TGTGCCAGCAGCCGGGAAGGAGGCAGGGGAGACGGGGACACTGAAGCTTTCTTT
TRBD2,TRBV6-1,NA,TRBJ2-1,CASSEVTSGVKNKQFF,TGTGCCAGCAGTGAAGTGACTAGCGGGGTAAAAAATAAGCAGTTCTTC
NA,TRBV29-1,few,TRBJ1-2,CSVVWQNNSGYTF,TGCAGCGTTGTGTGGCAGAACAACAGTGGCTACACCTTC
NA,TRBV28,few,TRBJ2-3,CASSPIDRDTDTQYF,TGTGCCAGCAGTCCAATTGACAGAGACACAGATACGCAGTATTTT
NA,TRBV6-1,once,TRBJ2-1,CASSEVRRSYNEQFF,TGTGCCAGCAGTGAAGTCAGGAGGTCCTACAATGAGCAGTTCTTC
TRBD1,TRBV30,NA,TRBJ1-2,CAWGRDRESGYTF,TGTGCCTGGGGCCGGGACAGGGAATCTGGCTACACCTTC
TRBD2,TRBV6-5,NA,TRBJ2-1,CASRAGLGIYEQFF,TGTGCCAGCAGAGCGGGACTAGGGATCTATGAGCAGTTCTTC
NA,TRBV4-1,NA,TRBJ2-4,CASSQEASSGHIQYF,TGCGCCAGCAGCCAAGAGGCTAGCAGTGGCCACATTCAGTACTTC
NA,TRBV29-1,few,TRBJ2-7,CSGAEGGEQYF,TGCAGCGGAGCCGAGGGCGGCGAGCAGTACTTC
TRBD1,TRBV13,NA,TRBJ2-7,CASSSGQGAHEQYF,TGTGCCAGCAGCTCTGGACAGGGGGCGCACGAGCAGTACTTC
TRBD1,TRBV12-3/TRBV12-4,NA,TRBJ2-3,CASSFQGAYTDTQYF,TGTGCCAGCAGTTTCCAGGGGGCCTACACAGATACGCAGTATTTT
TRBD1,TRBV27,NA,TRBJ2-1,CASSRQGATYNEQFF,TGTGCCAGCAGTAGACAGGGGGCTACCTACAATGAGCAGTTCTTC
NA,TRBV11-2,NA,TRBJ2-4,CASSLERGYGHIQYF,TGTGCCAGCAGCTTAGAACGAGGGTATGGGCACATTCAGTACTTC
TRBD1,TRBV30,NA,TRBJ2-7,CAWSQYRGGEQYF,TGTGCCTGGAGTCAGTACAGGGGTGGCGAGCAGTACTTC
TRBD2,TRBV11-2,NA,TRBJ2-3,CASSSSWGTSGVADTQYF,TGTGCCAGCAGCTCTAGTTGGGGGACTAGCGGGGTCGCAGATACGCAGTATTTT
NA,TRBV20-1,NA,TRBJ2-7,CSARRTYDSYEQYF,TGCAGTGCTAGAAGGACTTATGACTCCTACGAGCAGTACTTC
TRBD2,TRBV27,NA,TRBJ2-1,CASGNSGRARLDYNEQFF,TGTGCCAGCGGAAATAGCGGGAGGGCCCGGCTAGACTACAATGAGCAGTTCTTC
NA,TRBV29-1,NA,TRBJ1-4,CSVEDPLGEKLFF,TGCAGCGTTGAAGATCCTCTGGGGGAAAAACTGTTTTTT
NA,TRBV7-9,many,TRBJ2-3,CASSASYSTDTQYF,TGTGCCAGCAGTGCTAGCTATAGCACAGATACGCAGTATTTT
NA,TRBV5-1,NA,TRBJ1-2,CASSLTRTVLPRDGYTF,TGCGCCAGCAGCTTGACCCGGACAGTACTCCCCCGGGATGGCTACACCTTC
TRBD1,TRBV10-3,few,TRBJ2-7,CATRDSRSYEQYF,TGTGCCACCCGGGACAGTCGATCCTACGAGCAGTACTTC